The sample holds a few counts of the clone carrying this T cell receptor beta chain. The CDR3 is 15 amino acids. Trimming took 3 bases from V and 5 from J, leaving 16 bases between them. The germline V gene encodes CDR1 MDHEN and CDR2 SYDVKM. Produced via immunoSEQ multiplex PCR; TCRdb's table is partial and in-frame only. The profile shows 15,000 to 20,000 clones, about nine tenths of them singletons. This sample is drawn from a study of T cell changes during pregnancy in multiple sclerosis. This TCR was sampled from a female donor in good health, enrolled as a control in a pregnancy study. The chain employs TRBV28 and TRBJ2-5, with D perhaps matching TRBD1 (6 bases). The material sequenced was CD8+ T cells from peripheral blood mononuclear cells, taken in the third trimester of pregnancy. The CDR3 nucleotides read TGTGCCAGCAGTTTGGGGGCCTATTATCGGGAGACCCAGTACTTC. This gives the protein CASSLGAYYRETQYF.